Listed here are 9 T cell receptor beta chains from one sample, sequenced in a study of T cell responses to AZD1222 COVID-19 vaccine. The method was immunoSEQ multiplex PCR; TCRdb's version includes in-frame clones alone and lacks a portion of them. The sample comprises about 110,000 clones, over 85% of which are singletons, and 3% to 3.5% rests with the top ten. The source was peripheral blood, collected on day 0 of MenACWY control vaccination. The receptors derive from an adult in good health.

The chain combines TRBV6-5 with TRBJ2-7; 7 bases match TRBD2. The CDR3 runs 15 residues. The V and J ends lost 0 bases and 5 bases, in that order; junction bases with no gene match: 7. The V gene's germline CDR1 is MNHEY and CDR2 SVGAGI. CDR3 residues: CASSYSGGTPNEQYF. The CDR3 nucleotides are TGTGCCAGCAGTTACTCGGGGGGGACCCCCAACGAGCAGTACTTC.

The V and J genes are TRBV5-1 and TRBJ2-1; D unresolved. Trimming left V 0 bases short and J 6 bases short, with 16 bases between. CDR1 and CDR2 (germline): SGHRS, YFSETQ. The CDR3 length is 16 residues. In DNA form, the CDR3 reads TGCGCCAGCAGCTTGGCGCTTCCCTCCCCCCTCAATGAGCAGTTCTTC. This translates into CASSLALPSPLNEQFF.

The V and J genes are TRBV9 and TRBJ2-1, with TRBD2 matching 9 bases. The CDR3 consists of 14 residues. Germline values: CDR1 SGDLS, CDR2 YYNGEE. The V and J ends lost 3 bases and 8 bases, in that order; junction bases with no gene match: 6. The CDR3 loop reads CASSAPGLADEQFF. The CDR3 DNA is TGTGCCAGCAGCGCCCCGGGACTAGCCGATGAGCAGTTCTTC.

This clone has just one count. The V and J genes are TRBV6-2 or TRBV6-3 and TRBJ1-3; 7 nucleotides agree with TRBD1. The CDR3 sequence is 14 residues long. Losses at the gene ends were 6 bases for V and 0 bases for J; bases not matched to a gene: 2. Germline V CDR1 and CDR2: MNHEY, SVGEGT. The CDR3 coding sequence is TGTGCCAGCAGCTGGGACAGCTCTGGAAACACCATATATTTT. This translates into CASSWDSSGNTIYF.

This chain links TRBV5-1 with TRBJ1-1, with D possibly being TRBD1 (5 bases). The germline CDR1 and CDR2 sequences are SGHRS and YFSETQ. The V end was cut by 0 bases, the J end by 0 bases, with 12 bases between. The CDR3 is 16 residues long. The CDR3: CASSLDDRRMNTEAFF. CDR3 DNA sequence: TGCGCCAGCAGCTTGGATGACAGAAGGATGAACACTGAAGCTTTCTTT.

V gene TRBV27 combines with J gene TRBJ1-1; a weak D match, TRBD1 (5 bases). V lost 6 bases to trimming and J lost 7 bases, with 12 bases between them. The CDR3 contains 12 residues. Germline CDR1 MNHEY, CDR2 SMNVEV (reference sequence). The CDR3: CASRSQGDEAFF. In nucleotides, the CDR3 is TGTGCCAGCAGATCCCAGGGCGATGAAGCTTTCTTT.

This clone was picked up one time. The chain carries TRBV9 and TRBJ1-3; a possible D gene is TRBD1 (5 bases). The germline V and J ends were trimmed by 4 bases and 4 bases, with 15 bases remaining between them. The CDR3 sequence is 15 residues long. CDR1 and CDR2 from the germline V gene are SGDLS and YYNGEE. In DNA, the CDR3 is TGTGCCAGCAGCCCCATGGGAGGGGCCGGAAACACCATATATTTT. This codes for CASSPMGGAGNTIYF.

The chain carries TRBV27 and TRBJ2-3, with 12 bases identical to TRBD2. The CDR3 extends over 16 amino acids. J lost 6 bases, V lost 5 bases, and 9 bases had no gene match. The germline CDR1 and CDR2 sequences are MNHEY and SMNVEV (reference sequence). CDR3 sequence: CASSLLLAGGGDTQYF. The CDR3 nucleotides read TGTGCCAGCAGTCTACTACTAGCGGGGGGCGGGGATACGCAGTATTTT.

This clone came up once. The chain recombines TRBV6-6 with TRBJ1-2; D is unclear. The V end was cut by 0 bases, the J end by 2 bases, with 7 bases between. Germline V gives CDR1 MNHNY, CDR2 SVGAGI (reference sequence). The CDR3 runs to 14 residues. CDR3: CASSYSVENYGYTF. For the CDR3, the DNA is TGTGCCAGCAGTTACTCGGTGGAGAACTATGGCTACACCTTC.